This T cell receptor beta chain was found in a study of technical replicates of blood from several donors. Assay: immunoSEQ multiplex PCR; the TCRdb copy retains only in-frame clones and omits some. There are tens of thousands of clones in the sample; 75% to 90% occur only once, and nearly 4% lies in the top ten. Concerning this clone: The identical CDR3 is also encoded by other nucleotide sequences in the sample.

CDR1 and CDR2 from the germline V gene are ENHRY and SYGVKD. With 4 bases removed from V and 2 bases from J, the gap between germline ends came to 8 bases. The CDR3 consists of 13 residues. This sequence originates from a human donor in good health. Some clones in this sample may be carry-over from other donors' samples. J is TRBJ1-1 and V is TRBV10-3, with a possible D match to TRBD1 (6 bases). The sample consisted of PBMCs. CDR3 protein: CAISGTANTEAFF. Written as DNA, the CDR3 is TGTGCCATCAGTGGGACAGCAAACACTGAAGCTTTCTTT.